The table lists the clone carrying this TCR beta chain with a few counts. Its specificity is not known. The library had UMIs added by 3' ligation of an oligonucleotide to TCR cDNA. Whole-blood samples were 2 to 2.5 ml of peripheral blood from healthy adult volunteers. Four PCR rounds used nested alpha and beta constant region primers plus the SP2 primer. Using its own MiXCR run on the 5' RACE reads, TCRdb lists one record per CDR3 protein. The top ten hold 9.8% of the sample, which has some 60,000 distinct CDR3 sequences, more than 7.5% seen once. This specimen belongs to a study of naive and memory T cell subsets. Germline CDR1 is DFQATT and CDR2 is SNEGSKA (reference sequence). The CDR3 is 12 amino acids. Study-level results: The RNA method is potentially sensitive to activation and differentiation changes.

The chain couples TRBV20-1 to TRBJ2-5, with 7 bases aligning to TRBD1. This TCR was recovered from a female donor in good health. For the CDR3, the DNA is TGCAGCGACCGGGACAGACAAGAGACCCAGTACTTC. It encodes CSDRDRQETQYF.